These 7 T cell receptor beta chains came from one sample sequenced in a study of shared clonotypes between healthy human individuals. Generated by immunoSEQ multiplex PCR, the TCRdb table keeps only in-frame clones and is missing some. The table has over 850,000 clones, around 78% seen once. Sequencing was performed on memory CD4+ T cells from PBMCs. The subset here: CD45RA-negative fraction. All receptors derive from a man aged 18 to 35 in good health. Some clones in this sample may be carry-over from other donors' samples.

This clone has a handful of counts. This chain connects TRBV7-3 to TRBJ1-1; D remains ambiguous. The V end lost 2 bases, the J end lost 0 bases, and 10 bases lay between the germline ends. Germline values: CDR1 SGHTA, CDR2 FQGTGA. The CDR3 is made up of 15 amino acids. CDR3 region: CASSLHLSMNTEAFF. In DNA form, the CDR3 reads TGTGCCAGCAGCTTACATCTGTCCATGAACACTGAAGCTTTCTTT.

This sequence joins TRBV10-3 and TRBJ1-1; D remains ambiguous. The CDR3 has 14 amino acids. The V gene's germline CDR1 is ENHRY and CDR2 SYGVKD. V shed 3 bases and J shed 1 base, with 9 bases lying between them. CDR3 in DNA: TGTGCCATCAGTGACCGGACCACGAACACTGAAGCTTTCTTT. Amino acid sequence: CAISDRTTNTEAFF.

This rearrangement joins TRBV13 to TRBJ2-2, with D hard to call. Germline lookup yields CDR1 PRHDT and CDR2 FYEKMQ (reference sequence). The CDR3 contains 13 residues. The germline V and J ends were trimmed by 5 bases and 6 bases, with 10 bases remaining between them. The CDR3 DNA follows: TGTGCCAGCAGCCGTTTGGCGGCCGGGGAGCTGTTTTTT. Its translation: CASSRLAAGELFF. The whole variable domain, remainder taken from reference TRBV13 and TRBJ2-2, is AAGVIQSPRHLIKEKRETATLKCYPIPRHDTVYWYQQGPGQDPQFLISFYEKMQSDKGSIPDRFSAQQFSDYHSELNMSSLELGDSALYFCASSRLAAGELFFGEGSRLTVL.

The chain has TRBV7-9 and TRBJ2-3; perhaps TRBD2 as D (5 bases). The CDR3 spans 13 residues. The V end was cut by 3 bases, the J end by 5 bases, with 9 bases between. CDR1 SEHNR and CDR2 FQNEAQ come from the germline V gene (reference sequence). CDR3 bases: TGTGCCAGCAGCTTCCTCGGGGAAGATACGCAGTATTTT. This sequence encodes CASSFLGEDTQYF.

The J gene is TRBJ2-5, the V gene TRBV2; 7 nucleotides agree with TRBD2. This CDR3 is 17 amino acids long. V gave up 0 bases and J gave up 0 bases; unmatched junction bases: 7. Per the germline V gene, CDR1 is SNHLY and CDR2 is FYNNEI. DNA for the CDR3: TGTGCCAGCAGTGAAGCGCAAAGCGGGACGTACCAAGAGACCCAGTACTTC. Translated, it gives CASSEAQSGTYQETQYF.

The rearrangement joins TRBV4-2 to TRBJ2-3; D gene unclear. V lost 1 base to trimming and J lost 4 bases, with 9 bases between them. CDR1 and CDR2 from the germline V gene are LGHNA and YNFKEQ. CDR3 length: 14 residues. The CDR3 region is CASSQVRAPDTQYF. In nucleotides, the CDR3 is TGTGCCAGCAGCCAAGTCCGAGCTCCAGATACGCAGTATTTT.

In its sample, this clone was seen once. The chain is built from TRBV6-1 and TRBJ2-7; 8 bases line up with TRBD2. Germline CDR1 is MNHNS and CDR2 is SASEGT. V shed 6 bases, J shed 4 bases, and the junction held 11 bases outside the gene matches. The length of the CDR3 is 15 residues. The CDR3 region has the DNA TGTGCCAGCAGCCTCCAGGGTAGCGGGGTTTACGAGCAGTACTTC. Encoded protein: CASSLQGSGVYEQYF.